These T cell receptor beta chains were read from a single sample in a study of blood T cell repertoires in COVID-19. Here immunoSEQ multiplex PCR was the method, and the copy in TCRdb shows in-frame clones only, minus some. The table has roughly 200,000 clones, roughly 84% seen once; the top ten hold around 7%. Sequencing was performed on PBMCs or T cells enriched from blood (not recorded which). These receptors all stem from a man aged 25-45 years in a cohort exposed to, infected with or recovered from COVID-19 (not recorded which). CDR3s include the opening cysteine and the closing phenylalanine or tryptophan. D genes are given only for firm matches. Rows give clone size only sometimes, using once, few, many, or a class for an expanded clone.

d_call	clone_size	v_call	j_call	cdr3_nt	cdr3_aa
-	few	TRBV6-5	TRBJ1-2	TGTGCCAGCAGTTCTAGGACAGCAAGTTATGGCTACACCTTC	CASSSRTASYGYTF
-	-	TRBV7-2	TRBJ1-1	TGTGCCAGCAGCTTAGAAAGCGGGGGCACTGAAGCTTTCTTT	CASSLESGGTEAFF
-	-	TRBV27	TRBJ2-1	TGTGCCAGCTCCAGCGGGCAACTCAATGAGCAGTTCTTC	CASSSGQLNEQFF
-	-	TRBV5-8	TRBJ2-5	TGTGCCAGCAGCTCTACCCACCTGGACAGGACCCAGTACTTC	CASSSTHLDRTQYF
-	-	TRBV6-1	TRBJ1-4	TGTGCCAGCAGTGAAGAACTAGGAAGTTATTCGGGCAGTCAAAATGAAAAACTGTTTTTT	CASSEELGSYSGSQNEKLFF
TRBD1	-	TRBV5-1	TRBJ1-6	TGCGCCAGCAGCTTTCGGCCAACAGGGGTGTCACCCCTCCACTTT	CASSFRPTGVSPLHF
TRBD2	-	TRBV7-3	TRBJ2-1	TGTGCCAGCAGCCCGCCCGGTGGCGGGAGGGCGGGTGAGCAGTTCTTC	CASSPPGGGRAGEQFF
TRBD1	-	TRBV7-2	TRBJ2-7	TGTGCCAGCAGCTCCCAAATGGCAGGGGGTGGCTACGAGCAGTACTTC	CASSSQMAGGGYEQYF
-	-	TRBV5-5	TRBJ1-6	TGTGCCAGCAGCCCCCTGGGGCAACATAATTCACCCCTCCACTTT	CASSPLGQHNSPLHF
TRBD1	-	TRBV15	TRBJ2-6	TGTGCCACCAGCAGACTGATCGTTACAGGGGGCCGTGGGGCCAACGTCCTGACTTTC	CATSRLIVTGGRGANVLTF
TRBD1	-	TRBV28	TRBJ1-2	TGTGCCAGCAACACACCCGGGACAGCCCTCACCCATGGCTACACCTTC	CASNTPGTALTHGYTF
-	-	TRBV5-1	TRBJ2-3	TGCGCCAGCAGCTTGCCCCAACTAGCAGGCGGTACGCAGTATTTT	CASSLPQLAGGTQYF
-	-	TRBV7-9	TRBJ1-2	TGTGCCAGCAGCTTAGGGCAGGGCCTCTATGGCTACACCTTC	CASSLGQGLYGYTF
-	once	TRBV24-1	TRBJ2-5	TGTGCCACCAGCAGGGGGGATGGGGGCAGGAGGGAGACCCAGTACTTC	CATSRGDGGRRETQYF
TRBD2	-	TRBV9	TRBJ2-7	TGTGCCAGCAGCCTATCTAGCGGGACCTTGAGGGAGCAGTACTTC	CASSLSSGTLREQYF
TRBD2	-	TRBV7-8	TRBJ2-1	TGTGCCAGCAGCCTGGAACTAGCGGGGGCTTACAATGAGCAGTTCTTC	CASSLELAGAYNEQFF
-	once	TRBV4-1	TRBJ1-4	TGCGCCAGCAGCCAAGACGGGCGCGGGGAGGATCGGGAAAAACTGTTTTTT	CASSQDGRGEDREKLFF
TRBD2	-	TRBV7-3	TRBJ2-1	TGTGCCAGCAGCCTAGCTAGCGGGGGGCCCTACAATGAGCAGTTCTTC	CASSLASGGPYNEQFF
-	once	TRBV27	TRBJ2-1	TGTGCCAGCAGTCTAGGGGGTTGGAGCAATGAGCAGTTCTTC	CASSLGGWSNEQFF
TRBD2	once	TRBV4-3	TRBJ2-2	TGCGCCAGCAGCCAAGCCGGCGCGGGAGGGAACACCGGGGAGCTGTTTTTT	CASSQAGAGGNTGELFF
-	-	TRBV7-2	TRBJ1-3	TGTGCCAGCAGCTTAAACTTAGAAAACACCATATATTTT	CASSLNLENTIYF
TRBD1	-	TRBV5-1	TRBJ2-1	TGCGCCAGCAGCGCCGGGACAGGGGCTTACAATGAGCAGTTCTTC	CASSAGTGAYNEQFF
-	-	TRBV7-7	TRBJ2-5	TGTGCTAGCAGCTTAAGTTGGGGGCAGCAAGAGACCCAGTACTTC	CASSLSWGQQETQYF
-	-	TRBV11-2	TRBJ2-7	TGTGCCAGCAGCTTAAGTAGCGCTGTCTCCTACGAGCAGTACTTC	CASSLSSAVSYEQYF
-	-	TRBV5-1	TRBJ1-4	TGCGCCAGCAGCCCGGAATTGTCTGGGGCAGTTGAAAAACTGTTTTTT	CASSPELSGAVEKLFF
TRBD2	-	TRBV6-5	TRBJ2-7	TGTGCCAGCGGCGGACTAGCCGATACCTACGAGCAGTACTTC	CASGGLADTYEQYF
TRBD1	-	TRBV15	TRBJ2-3	TGTGCCACCAGCAGAGCGACAGGGGGGTCAGATACGCAGTATTTT	CATSRATGGSDTQYF
-	-	TRBV6-5	TRBJ2-6	TGTGCCAGCAGTCGACTGCACTCTGGGGCCAACGTCCTGACTTTC	CASSRLHSGANVLTF
TRBD2	once	TRBV15	TRBJ2-1	TGTGCCACCAGCTTCCGGTTGGGTCTAGCGGGCAATGAGCAGTTCTTC	CATSFRLGLAGNEQFF
TRBD1	-	TRBV27	TRBJ1-1	TGTGCCAGCAGCCTACAGGGGGCCTACCTAACTGAAGCTTTCTTT	CASSLQGAYLTEAFF
TRBD2	-	TRBV3-1/TRBV3-2	TRBJ2-7	TGTGCCAGCAGTAGGACTAGCGGGAGGGGGTCCTACGAGCAGTACTTC	CASSRTSGRGSYEQYF
-	-	TRBV27	TRBJ1-2	TGTGCCAGCAGTTTAATCGGGAGTAACTATGGCTACACCTTC	CASSLIGSNYGYTF
-	once	TRBV5-5	TRBJ1-2	TGTGCCAGCAGCTTGGGCGGTCTAGCTAACTATGGCTACACCTTC	CASSLGGLANYGYTF
TRBD1	-	TRBV4-1	TRBJ1-6	TGCGCCAGCAGCCCAGGACAGGGGGATAATTCACCCCTCCACTTT	CASSPGQGDNSPLHF
-	-	TRBV24-1	TRBJ1-2	TGTGCCACCTCGGGGGGCCTCGGGGACTATGGCTACACCTTC	CATSGGLGDYGYTF
TRBD2	-	TRBV28	TRBJ2-1	TGTGCCAGCAGTTTGTATAGCGGGGGGTACAATGAGCAGTTCTTC	CASSLYSGGYNEQFF
-	-	TRBV5-1	TRBJ2-5	TGCGCCAGCAGGGAACGACAGGGAGGCCAACAAGAGACCCAGTACTTC	CASRERQGGQQETQYF
-	-	TRBV15	TRBJ2-1	TGTGCCACCAGCAGAGTATTCTCCGGGGATGAGCAGTTCTTC	CATSRVFSGDEQFF
-	once	TRBV5-1	TRBJ1-1	TGCGCCAGCAGCCTTATAGAACAGGACCTAAACACTGAAGCTTTCTTT	CASSLIEQDLNTEAFF
-	-	TRBV6-6	TRBJ1-3	TGTGCCAGCAGTTCCACTTCGGGAAACACCATATATTTT	CASSSTSGNTIYF
-	-	TRBV28	TRBJ1-1	TGTGCCAGCAACCCTGGAGGCTACACTGAAGCTTTCTTT	CASNPGGYTEAFF
-	once	TRBV4-2	TRBJ2-2	TGTGCCAGCAGCCAAGAAGGGGGCACCGGGGAGCTGTTTTTT	CASSQEGGTGELFF
TRBD1	-	TRBV25-1	TRBJ2-1	TGTGCCAGCAGCCTTGATACCGGGACAGGGTACAATGAGCAGTTCTTC	CASSLDTGTGYNEQFF
TRBD2	-	TRBV15	TRBJ2-7	TGTGCCACCAGCAGAGCCCGGGGGGAAGCCTCCTACGAGCAGTACTTC	CATSRARGEASYEQYF
-	-	TRBV5-1	TRBJ1-2	TGCGCCAGCAGCTTGGCTGACTCCTATGGCTACACCTTC	CASSLADSYGYTF
TRBD2	-	TRBV20-1	TRBJ2-7	TGCAGTGGTAGTTGGACTAGCGGCTACGAGCAGTACTTC	CSGSWTSGYEQYF
TRBD1	once	TRBV28	TRBJ1-1	TGTGCCAGCAGTTTGCCAGGGGGAGCTGAAGCTTTCTTT	CASSLPGGAEAFF